A selection of T cell receptor beta chains follows, all from one sample in a study of cytomegalovirus exposure and HLA in healthy donors. Measured with immunoSEQ multiplex PCR; TCRdb has only the in-frame clones, and not every one. The sample holds some 120,000 clones, about 86% seen once. Sequenced material: PBMCs. The receptors were sampled from a woman aged 25 to 39 in good health and CMV-seronegative. Both conserved end residues are part of each CDR3. D genes are given only for firm matches. For some rows the clone size is stated as once, few or many, or as a class when expanded; others skip it.

CASSLAGGRTEAFF,TGTGCCAGCAGCTTAGCGGGGGGAAGGACTGAAGCTTTCTTT,-,-,TRBJ1-1,TRBV7-2
CASSEGTSGNSYNEQFF,TGCGCCAGCAGTGAGGGGACTAGCGGGAATTCCTACAATGAGCAGTTCTTC,TRBD2,once,TRBJ2-1,TRBV10-1
CASTFAGVGYGYTF,TGTGCCAGCACCTTCGCGGGGGTGGGCTATGGCTACACCTTC,-,once,TRBJ1-2,TRBV6-5
CSSSPRGQGAGTEAFF,TGTTCCAGCAGCCCCCGGGGACAGGGGGCTGGGACTGAAGCTTTCTTT,TRBD1,-,TRBJ1-1,TRBV7-9
CASSLDSGELFF,TGTGCCAGCAGTTTAGATTCCGGGGAGCTGTTTTTT,-,-,TRBJ2-2,TRBV6-1
CASSLAGRRSYGYTF,TGTGCCAGCAGCTTAGCGGGGAGGCGATCCTATGGCTACACCTTC,-,once,TRBJ1-2,TRBV7-8
CASSPTTGGLYNEQFF,TGTGCCAGCAGCCCTACGACAGGGGGCCTCTACAATGAGCAGTTCTTC,TRBD1,-,TRBJ2-1,TRBV7-9
CASSPGTSELKEQYF,TGTGCCAGCAGCCCCGGGACTAGCGAGCTTAAGGAGCAGTACTTC,TRBD2,-,TRBJ2-5,TRBV9
CASSQGEGVGQYF,TGCGCCAGCAGCCAAGGGGAGGGAGTTGGGCAGTACTTC,TRBD2,few,TRBJ2-5,TRBV4-1
CASSPGTSGYNEQFF,TGTGCCAGCAGCCCAGGGACTAGCGGGTACAATGAGCAGTTCTTC,TRBD2,few,TRBJ2-1,TRBV5-8
CASSLSLRSYEQYF,TGCGCCAGCAGCCTGAGTCTCCGCTCCTACGAGCAGTACTTC,-,-,TRBJ2-7,TRBV4-3
CASSLGAGANNEQFF,TGTGCTAGCAGCTTAGGGGCAGGGGCCAACAATGAGCAGTTCTTC,-,-,TRBJ2-1,TRBV7-7
CASSPPGLALYNEQFF,TGTGCCAGCAGCCCCCCCGGACTAGCGCTTTACAATGAGCAGTTCTTC,TRBD2,-,TRBJ2-1,TRBV28
CASSKASRPREGLRYGYTF,TGTGCCAGCAGCAAAGCTTCCCGACCTCGGGAAGGCTTACGGTATGGCTACACCTTC,-,-,TRBJ1-2,TRBV21-1
CASSAETGSNSPLHF,TGTGCCAGCAGCGCAGAGACAGGGTCTAATTCACCCCTCCACTTT,TRBD1,-,TRBJ1-6,TRBV9
CAWTLSLKGGGGTGELFF,TGTGCCTGGACTTTAAGTCTAAAAGGGGGAGGGGGCACCGGGGAGCTGTTTTTT,-,-,TRBJ2-2,TRBV30
CASSSSGRRDGYTF,TGTGCCAGCAGCTCATCAGGGAGGAGAGATGGCTACACCTTC,-,-,TRBJ1-2,TRBV11-2
CASSQGVGYRSTDTQYF,TGCGCCAGCAGCCAAGGAGTTGGTTACCGTAGCACGGATACGCAGTATTTT,-,-,TRBJ2-3,TRBV4-3
CASSLGTSSSTDTQYF,TGTGCCAGCAGCCTAGGGACTAGCTCTAGCACAGATACGCAGTATTTT,TRBD2,-,TRBJ2-3,TRBV11-2
CASRGTSGMYEQYF,TGTGCCAGCAGAGGGACTAGCGGGATGTACGAGCAGTACTTC,-,-,TRBJ2-7,TRBV21-1
CASRDQGAGNEKLFF,TGTGCCAGCCGCGACCAGGGGGCCGGTAATGAAAAACTGTTTTTT,TRBD1,-,TRBJ1-4,TRBV6-1
CSVEPRELPHYGYTF,TGCAGCGTTGAACCCCGTGAACTACCCCACTATGGCTACACCTTC,-,-,TRBJ1-2,TRBV29-1
CAYSSGGTDTQYF,TGTGCTTATTCTAGCGGAGGCACAGATACGCAGTATTTT,TRBD2,-,TRBJ2-3,TRBV30
CASSQARTGRNTEAFF,TGCGCCAGCAGCCAAGCCCGGACAGGGAGAAACACTGAAGCTTTCTTT,TRBD1,once,TRBJ1-1,TRBV4-3
CATSRDGGSYEQYF,TGTGCCACCAGCAGAGATGGCGGTTCCTACGAGCAGTACTTC,-,once,TRBJ2-7,TRBV15
CASSQDWQNNEKLFF,TGCGCCAGCAGCCAAGATTGGCAGAATAATGAAAAACTGTTTTTT,-,-,TRBJ1-4,TRBV4-3
CASRTSGGLAGTQYF,TGTGCCAGCCGGACTAGCGGGGGTTTGGCGGGTACGCAGTATTTT,TRBD2,-,TRBJ2-3,TRBV6-6
CATRDSQSEKLFF,TGCGCCACCAGGGACAGTCAGAGCGAAAAACTGTTTTTT,TRBD1,-,TRBJ1-4,TRBV5-1
CASSFRGSTDGNQPQHF,TGTGCCAGCAGCTTCCGGGGATCCACAGACGGGAATCAGCCCCAGCATTTT,-,-,TRBJ1-5,TRBV5-4
CASSPLRLAGGREQFF,TGTGCCAGCTCACCACTGAGACTAGCGGGAGGTCGCGAGCAGTTCTTC,TRBD2,-,TRBJ2-1,TRBV18
CAGGKTGLNTEAFF,TGTGCCGGAGGGAAGACAGGGCTCAACACTGAAGCTTTCTTT,TRBD1,-,TRBJ1-1,TRBV6-1
CASNRRGEEAGELFF,TGTGCCAGCAACCGTAGAGGGGAGGAGGCCGGGGAGCTGTTTTTT,-,-,TRBJ2-2,TRBV7-2
CASSLVGGANTGELFF,TGTGCCAGCAGCTTGGTTGGCGGGGCGAACACCGGGGAGCTGTTTTTT,-,once,TRBJ2-2,TRBV5-8
CATSRGGTGIYNEQFF,TGTGCCACCAGCAGAGGGGGGACAGGGATTTACAATGAGCAGTTCTTC,TRBD1,-,TRBJ2-1,TRBV15
CASSKECSRGEGEYQETQYF,TGTGCCAGCAGCAAAGAATGTAGTAGGGGTGAAGGGGAATACCAAGAGACCCAGTACTTC,-,once,TRBJ2-5,TRBV21-1
CASSIGQVNQPQHF,TGTGCCAGTAGTATCGGCCAGGTTAATCAGCCCCAGCATTTT,-,-,TRBJ1-5,TRBV19